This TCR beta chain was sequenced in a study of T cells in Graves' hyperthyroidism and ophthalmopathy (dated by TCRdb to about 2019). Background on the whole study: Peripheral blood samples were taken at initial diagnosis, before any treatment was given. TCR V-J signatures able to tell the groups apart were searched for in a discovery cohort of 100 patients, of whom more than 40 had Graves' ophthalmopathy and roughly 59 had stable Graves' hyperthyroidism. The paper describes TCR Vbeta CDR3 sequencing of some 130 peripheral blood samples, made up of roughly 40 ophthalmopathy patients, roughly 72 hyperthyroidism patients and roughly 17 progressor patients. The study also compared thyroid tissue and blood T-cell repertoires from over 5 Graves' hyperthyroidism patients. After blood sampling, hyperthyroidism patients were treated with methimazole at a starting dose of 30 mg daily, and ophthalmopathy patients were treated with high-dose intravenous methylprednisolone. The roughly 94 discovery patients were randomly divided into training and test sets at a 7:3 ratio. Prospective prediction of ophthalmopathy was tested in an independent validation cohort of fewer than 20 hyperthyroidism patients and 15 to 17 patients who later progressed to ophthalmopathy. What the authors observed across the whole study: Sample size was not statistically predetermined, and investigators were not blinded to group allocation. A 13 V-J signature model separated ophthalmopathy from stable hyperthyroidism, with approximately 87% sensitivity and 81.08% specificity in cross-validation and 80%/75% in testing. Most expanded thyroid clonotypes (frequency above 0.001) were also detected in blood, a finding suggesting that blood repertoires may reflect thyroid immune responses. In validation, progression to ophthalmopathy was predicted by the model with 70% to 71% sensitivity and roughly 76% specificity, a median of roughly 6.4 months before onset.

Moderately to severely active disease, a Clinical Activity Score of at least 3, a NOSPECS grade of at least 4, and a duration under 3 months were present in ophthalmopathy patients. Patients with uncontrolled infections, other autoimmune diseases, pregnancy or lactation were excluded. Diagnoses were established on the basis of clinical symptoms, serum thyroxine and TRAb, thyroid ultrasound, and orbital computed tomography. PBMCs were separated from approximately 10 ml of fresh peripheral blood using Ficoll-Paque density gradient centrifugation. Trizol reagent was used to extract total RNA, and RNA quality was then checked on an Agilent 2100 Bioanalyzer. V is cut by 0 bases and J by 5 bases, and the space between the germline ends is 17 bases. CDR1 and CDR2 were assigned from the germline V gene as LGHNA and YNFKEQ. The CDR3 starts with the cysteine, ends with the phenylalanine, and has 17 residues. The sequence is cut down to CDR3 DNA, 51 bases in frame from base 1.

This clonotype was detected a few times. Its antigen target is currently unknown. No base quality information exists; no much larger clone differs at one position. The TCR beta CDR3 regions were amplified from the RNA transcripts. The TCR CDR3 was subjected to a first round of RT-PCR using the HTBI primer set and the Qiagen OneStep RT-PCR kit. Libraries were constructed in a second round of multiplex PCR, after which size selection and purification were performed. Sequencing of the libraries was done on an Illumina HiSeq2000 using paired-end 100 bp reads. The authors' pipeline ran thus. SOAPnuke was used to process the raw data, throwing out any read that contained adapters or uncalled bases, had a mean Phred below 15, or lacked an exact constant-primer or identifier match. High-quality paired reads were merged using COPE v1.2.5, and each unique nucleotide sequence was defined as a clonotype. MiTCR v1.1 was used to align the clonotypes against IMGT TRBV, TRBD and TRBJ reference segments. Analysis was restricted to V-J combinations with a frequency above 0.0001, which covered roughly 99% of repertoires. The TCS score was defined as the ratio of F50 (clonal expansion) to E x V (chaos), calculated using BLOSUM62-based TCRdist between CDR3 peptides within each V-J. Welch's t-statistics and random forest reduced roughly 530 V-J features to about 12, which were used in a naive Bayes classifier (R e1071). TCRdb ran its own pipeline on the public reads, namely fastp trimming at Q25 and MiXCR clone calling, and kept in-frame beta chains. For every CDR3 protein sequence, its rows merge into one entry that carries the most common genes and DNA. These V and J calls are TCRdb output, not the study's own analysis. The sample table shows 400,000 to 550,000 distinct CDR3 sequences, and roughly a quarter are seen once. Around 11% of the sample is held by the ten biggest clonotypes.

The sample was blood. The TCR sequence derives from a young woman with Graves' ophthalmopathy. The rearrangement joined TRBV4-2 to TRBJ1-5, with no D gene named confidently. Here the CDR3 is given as CASSQDETTIGYQPQHF. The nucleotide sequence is TGTGCCAGCAGCCAAGACGAAACCACGATAGGGTATCAGCCCCAGCATTTT.